This T cell receptor (beta chain) was sequenced during a study of TIL therapy for anti-PD-1-resistant metastatic lung cancer. The study's findings and limits: The cohort had more treatment-naive, never-smoker and oncogene-addicted patients than typical.

CDR1 and CDR2 from the germline V gene are SGHNT and YENEEA. The V end lost 2 bases, the J end lost 7 bases, and 7 bases lay between the germline ends. This CDR3 is 12 amino acids long. Noted time point: pre-treatment sample, taken before nivolumab and TIL therapy. The immunoSEQ assay was v3. Sequencing was performed with immunoSEQ multiplex PCR; in TCRdb, only in-frame clones are kept and a portion is missing. The sample lists 55,000 to 65,000 clones; roughly 66% were seen once. As for this clone: Antigen: not known.

The material sequenced was blood, taken at baseline. The receptor comes from a person aged 30 to 80 with non-small cell lung cancer. The J gene is TRBJ2-3, the V gene TRBV11-3; D unclear. Here the CDR3 reads CASSLSYNTQYF. The CDR3 nucleotides read TGTGCCAGCAGCTTATCCTATAATACGCAGTATTTT. Drawing the rest from reference TRBV11-3 and TRBJ2-3, the complete variable domain is EAGVVQSPRYKIIEKKQPVAFWCNPISGHNTLYWYLQNLGQGPELLIRYENEEAVDDSQLPKDRFSAERLKGVDSTLKIQPAELGDSAVYLCASSLSYNTQYFGPGTRLTVL.